Only one count was recorded for the clone carrying this TCR beta chain. The data stem from a study of blood T cell repertoires in COVID-19. Overall study context: From T cells, B-cell-depleted T cells, or PBMCs came the material, which was cDNA or gDNA.

The method was immunoSEQ multiplex PCR; TCRdb's version includes in-frame clones alone and lacks a portion of them. The repertoire consists of about 170,000 clones, with roughly 80% occurring once and the leading ten covering approximately 11%. CDR1 and CDR2 from the germline V gene are LGHDT and YNNKEL (reference sequence). V shed 0 bases and J 4 bases; nucleotides not matched to a gene: 11. CDR3 size: 17 residues. This chain connects TRBV3-1 (or the pseudogene TRBV3-2) to TRBJ2-5; 7 bases match TRBD2. The sequencing input was peripheral blood. The sequence was collected from a man between 65 and 85 years old with active or convalescent COVID-19. CDR3 nucleotide sequence: TGTGCCAGCAGCCAAGATCTGGGGCGGGGGTGGCGAGAGACCCAGTACTTC. Its translation is CASSQDLGRGWRETQYF.